The 25 T cell receptor beta chains listed next were all sequenced from one sample in a study of shared clonotypes between healthy human individuals. Sequenced by immunoSEQ multiplex PCR; TCRdb stores in-frame clones only, minus some. This table holds millions of clones, around 90% found once. The source material was naive CD4+ T cells sorted from blood. This sample's subset: CD45RA+ positively selected. The receptors here all came from a man younger than 35 in good health.

The V gene is TRBV7-9, the J gene TRBJ1-3; TRBD1 is a possible D gene (5 bases). Germline lookup yields CDR1 SEHNR and CDR2 FQNEAQ (reference sequence). The V end lost 5 bases, the J end lost 0 bases, and 11 bases lay between the germline ends. This CDR3 spans 15 amino acids. CDR3: CASSATDFSGNTIYF. In DNA form, the CDR3 reads TGTGCCAGCAGCGCGACAGACTTCTCTGGAAACACCATATATTTT. Full variable domain (rest looked up from reference TRBV7-9 and TRBJ1-3): DTGVSQNPRHKITKRGQNVTFRCDPISEHNRLYWYRQTLGQGPEFLTYFQNEAQLEKSRLLSDRFSAERPKGSFSTLEIQRTEQGDSAMYLCASSATDFSGNTIYFGEGSWLTVV.

About this clone itself: The sample contains more than one DNA sequence encoding this CDR3. The V gene is TRBV5-1, the J gene TRBJ2-5; perhaps TRBD1 as D (6 bases). Germline loops: CDR1 SGHRS, CDR2 YFSETQ. V was pared by 0 bases and J by 2 bases, with 8 bases between. The CDR3 has 14 residues. CDR3: CASSLEGVQETQYF. In DNA form, the CDR3 reads TGCGCCAGCAGCTTGGAGGGGGTTCAAGAGACCCAGTACTTC.

This clone has just a few counts. The V gene is TRBV10-3, the J gene TRBJ2-5, with 12 nucleotides matching TRBD2. V dropped 7 bases and J dropped 5; count of bases not matched to a gene: 8. The germline V gene has CDR1 ENHRY and CDR2 SYGVKD. CDR3 length: 15 residues. CDR3: CAIKTSGGEWETQYF. CDR3 nucleotides: TGTGCCATCAAGACTAGCGGGGGTGAATGGGAGACCCAGTACTTC.

This rearrangement joins TRBV7-2 to TRBJ2-1; D not certain. V was trimmed by 4 bases and J by 4 bases, leaving 14 bases between them. The CDR3 is 15 amino acids. Germline lookup yields CDR1 SGHTA and CDR2 FQGNSA. The chain's CDR3 is CASSSPPDLYNEQFF. For the CDR3, the DNA is TGTGCCAGCAGCTCCCCCCCCGACTTGTACAATGAGCAGTTCTTC.

As for this clone: Other nucleotide sequences from this sample produce the same CDR3. The chain joins TRBV7-2 to TRBJ2-2; 7 positions match TRBD1. Germline V gene lookup returns CDR1 SGHTA and CDR2 FQGNSA. CDR3 length equals 14 residues. Trimming cost V 1 base and J 5 bases; bases outside gene matches: 1. CDR3 bases: TGTGCCAGCAGCTTAGGCAGGGGGACCGGGGAGCTGTTTTTT. Translation: CASSLGRGTGELFF.

V usage is TRBV7-2 and J usage is TRBJ2-7; D might be TRBD2 (5 bases). V lost 8 bases, J lost 7 bases, and 18 bases lay in between. The CDR3 length is 13 residues. Germline lookup yields CDR1 SGHTA and CDR2 FQGNSA. CDR3 DNA: TGTGCCAGCTCCCAATCCCGGGGTGGAGAGCAGTACTTC. Its protein product is CASSQSRGGEQYF.

The CDR3 spells CASSLVGADNEQYF. Written as DNA, the CDR3 is TGCGCCAGCAGCTTGGTGGGGGCCGACAACGAGCAGTACTTC. The V gene is TRBV5-1, the J gene TRBJ2-7; D is perhaps TRBD1 (6 bases). This CDR3 comprises 14 residues. Germline V gene sequence: CDR1 SGHRS, CDR2 YFSETQ. With 0 bases removed from V and 5 bases from J, the gap between germline ends came to 12 bases.

The chain couples TRBV5-1 to TRBJ2-4; the D gene is possibly TRBD1 (5 bases). CDR3 size: 15 residues. The germline V gene has CDR1 SGHRS and CDR2 YFSETQ. The V end was cut by 0 bases, the J end by 8 bases, with 15 bases between. The CDR3 is CASSLEGARSDIQYF. CDR3 nucleotides: TGCGCCAGCAGCTTGGAAGGGGCCAGATCGGACATTCAGTACTTC.

The CDR3 is CASSMGVRGPNYGYTF. CDR3 bases: TGTGCCAGTAGTATGGGAGTCAGGGGGCCTAACTATGGCTACACCTTC. The genes are TRBV19 and TRBJ1-2; 8 nucleotides line up with TRBD1. The CDR3 loop spans 16 amino acids. In germline, CDR1 is LNHDA, CDR2 SQIVND (reference sequence). J lost 0 bases, V lost 3 bases, and 6 bases had no gene match. Looking up the rest from reference TRBV19 and TRBJ1-2 gives the full variable domain: DGGITQSPKYLFRKEGQNVTLSCEQNLNHDAMYWYRQDPGQGLRLIYYSQIVNDFQKGDIAEGYSVSREKKESFPLTVTSAQKNPTAFYLCASSMGVRGPNYGYTFGSGTRLTVV.

The rearrangement uses TRBV4-3 and TRBJ2-7; no clear D. Trimming took 0 bases from V and 2 from J, leaving 5 bases between them. Germline CDR1 LGHNA, CDR2 YSLEER. CDR3 length: 13 amino acids. The CDR3 here is CASSQEVTYEQYF. Here the CDR3 DNA reads TGCGCCAGCAGCCAAGAGGTCACCTACGAGCAGTACTTC.

On this clone: Other DNA variants within this sample encode the same CDR3. V is TRBV5-1 and J is TRBJ1-1; D gene unclear. Germline V lookup: CDR1 SGHRS, CDR2 YFSETQ. The CDR3 extends over 12 amino acids. Trimming stripped 1 base from V and 5 bases from J, with 6 bases between. CDR3 sequence (DNA): TGCGCCAGCAGCTTGAGTGGGACTGAAGCTTTCTTT. It is translated as CASSLSGTEAFF.

The chain carries TRBV5-1 and TRBJ2-1, with 8 bases matching TRBD2. This CDR3 comprises 15 residues. Trimming took 1 base from V and 6 from J; bases not matched to a gene: 6. Germline values: CDR1 SGHRS, CDR2 YFSETQ. CDR3 loop: CASSLRSGSGNEQFF. As DNA, the CDR3 is TGCGCCAGCAGCTTGAGGAGCGGGAGCGGCAATGAGCAGTTCTTC. Full variable domain (missing parts from reference TRBV5-1 and TRBJ2-1): KAGVTQTPRYLIKTRGQQVTLSCSPISGHRSVSWYQQTPGQGLQFLFEYFSETQRNKGNFPGRFSGRQFSNSRSEMNVSTLELGDSALYLCASSLRSGSGNEQFFGPGTRLTVL.

This clone was observed a single time. This chain links TRBV30 with TRBJ2-7; 13 positions agree with TRBD2. Per germline, CDR1 GTSNPN and CDR2 SVGIG (reference sequence). V was pared by 0 bases and J by 6 bases, with 11 bases of the junction left unmatched. The length of the CDR3 is 17 residues. CDR3 residues: CAWSVQRTSGSLGEQYF. CDR3 bases: TGTGCCTGGAGTGTACAGAGGACTAGCGGGAGTCTCGGCGAGCAGTACTTC.

The chain has TRBV6-1 and TRBJ1-1; 7 nucleotides match TRBD1. This CDR3 region has 14 residues. Germline CDR1 MNHNS, CDR2 SASEGT. The J segment lost 5 bases and the V segment lost 4 bases, leaving 7 bases of the junction unmatched. The CDR3 loop reads CASSAPPRGTEAFF. The CDR3 coding sequence is TGTGCCAGCAGTGCCCCACCCAGGGGGACTGAAGCTTTCTTT.

J is TRBJ2-1 and V is TRBV4-3, with TRBD2 matching over 7 bases. The CDR3 contains 17 residues. The trim removed 4 bases at V and 0 bases at J, leaving 9 bases unmatched. CDR1 and CDR2 (germline): LGHNA, YSLEER. The CDR3 protein is CASSLQSGAGSYNEQFF. The CDR3 DNA reads TGCGCCAGCAGCCTCCAAAGCGGGGCAGGCTCCTACAATGAGCAGTTCTTC.

CDR3 region: CASSRQRKGYTEAFF. In DNA, the CDR3 is TGCGCCAGCAGTCGACAGCGAAAAGGGTACACTGAAGCTTTCTTT. The chain uses TRBV10-1 and TRBJ1-1, with a weak D call TRBD1 (5 bases). This CDR3 has 15 amino acids. The germline V and J ends were trimmed by 5 bases and 3 bases, with 16 bases remaining between them. Germline V CDR1 and CDR2: WNHNN, SYGVQD (reference sequence).

This chain connects TRBV6-5 to TRBJ2-1, with a weak D call TRBD1 (6 bases). The CDR3 totals 15 residues. Germline CDR1 MNHEY, CDR2 SVGAGI. V dropped 2 bases and J dropped 4 bases, with 12 bases sitting between them. CDR3 protein: CASSYDRGTYNEQFF. CDR3 DNA sequence: TGTGCCAGCAGTTACGATAGGGGGACATACAATGAGCAGTTCTTC.

V and J are TRBV28 and TRBJ1-5, with a tentative D call TRBD1 (5 bases). V lost 7 bases to trimming and J lost 6 bases, with 10 bases between them. Looked up from germline, CDR1 is MDHEN and CDR2 is SYDVKM. The CDR3 contains 12 residues. CDR3 DNA: TGTGCCAGCATGCGGGGGATTCAGCCCCAGCATTTT. Its translation: CASMRGIQPQHF.

The rearrangement uses TRBV18 and TRBJ2-7, with D maybe TRBD2 (6 bases). There are 15 residues in the CDR3. The V gene lost 5 bases and the J gene lost 3 bases, with 17 bases spanning the gap. The germline V gene encodes CDR1 KGHSH and CDR2 LQKENI. The CDR3 loop is CASSGAGSGYYEQYF. For the CDR3, the DNA is TGTGCCAGCTCAGGGGCGGGTAGCGGCTACTACGAGCAGTACTTC.

V gene TRBV30 combines with J gene TRBJ1-6; D is possibly TRBD1 (6 bases). The V gene lost 5 bases and the J gene lost 10 bases, with 18 bases spanning the gap. The CDR3 is 14 amino acids. The germline V gene encodes CDR1 GTSNPN and CDR2 SVGIG (reference sequence). CDR3 coding DNA: TGTGCCTGGGGAGGGCCCCAAGGGGGGTCACCCCTCCACTTT. As protein: CAWGGPQGGSPLHF. The full variable domain, rest sourced from reference TRBV30 and TRBJ1-6, is SQTIHQWPATLVQPVGSPLSLECTVEGTSNPNLYWYRQAAGRGLQLLFYSVGIGQISSEVPQNLSASRPQDRQFILSSKKLLLSDSGFYLCAWGGPQGGSPLHFGNGTRLTVT.

The chain has TRBV28 and TRBJ2-1; 7 bases agree with TRBD2. The CDR3 is 14 amino acids. Germline CDR1 is MDHEN and CDR2 is SYDVKM. V shed 3 bases, J shed 4 bases, and the junction held 3 bases outside the gene matches. The CDR3 DNA follows: TGTGCCAGCAGTTTGGGGGGGGTATACAATGAGCAGTTCTTC. It is translated as CASSLGGVYNEQFF.

The rearrangement links TRBV5-6 to TRBJ2-3; the D gene is possibly TRBD2 (6 bases). CDR1 and CDR2 from the germline V gene are SGHDT and YYEEEE. Trimming stripped 4 bases from V and 2 bases from J, with 17 bases between. The CDR3 consists of 16 residues. CDR3 region: CASSNGLKRVTDTQYF. The CDR3 DNA is TGTGCCAGCAGCAACGGACTAAAAAGGGTCACAGATACGCAGTATTTT.

The rearrangement uses TRBV2 and TRBJ2-7, with D possibly being TRBD1 or TRBD2 (6 bases each). CDR1 and CDR2 (germline): SNHLY, FYNNEI. This CDR3 spans 16 amino acids. With 2 bases removed from V and 3 bases from J, the gap between germline ends came to 17 bases. CDR3 in DNA: TGTGCCAGCAGTGAATCAGGTGGGGGGCTCTACTACGAGCAGTACTTC. Protein sequence: CASSESGGGLYYEQYF.

This clone was found a few times. The gene calls are TRBV5-1 and TRBJ1-3; no definite D call. Trimming removed 4 bases from V and 4 bases from J, with 3 bases in between. This CDR3 has 11 residues. Germline loops: CDR1 SGHRS, CDR2 YFSETQ. The CDR3 DNA reads as TGCGCCAGCAGCAACGGAAACACCATATATTTT. Residues: CASSNGNTIYF.

The rearrangement uses TRBV11-2 and TRBJ2-2; possibly TRBD2 for D (6 bases). The V gene lost 3 bases and the J gene lost 7 bases, with 12 bases spanning the gap. This CDR3 spans 14 amino acids. Germline V gene lookup returns CDR1 SGHAT and CDR2 FQNNGV. The CDR3: CASSLTLRGGELFF. In DNA form, the CDR3 reads TGTGCCAGCAGCTTGACCTTGCGGGGCGGGGAGCTGTTTTTT. The variable domain in full, with the rest retrieved from reference TRBV11-2 and TRBJ2-2, is EAGVAQSPRYKIIEKRQSVAFWCNPISGHATLYWYQQILGQGPKLLIQFQNNGVVDDSQLPKDRFSAERLKGVDSTLKIQPAKLEDSAVYLCASSLTLRGGELFFGEGSRLTVL.